This T cell receptor beta chain is drawn from a study of regulatory and conventional T cells in breast cancer. On this clonotype: Compared with germline, one end of the junction differs, possibly owing to a read error.

TCRdb reanalysed the PCR reads using MiXCR and keeps one entry per CDR3 protein. This table holds around 15,000 distinct CDR3 sequences, approximately 35% found once. The germline CDR1 and CDR2 sequences are MNHEY and SMNVEV (reference sequence). This CDR3 spans 11 amino acids. Sequenced sample: conventional T cells from blood. The receptor comes from a female donor in good health. This chain connects TRBV27 to TRBJ2-4; D gene uncertain. The CDR3 spells CASSRKSIQYF. The CDR3 DNA is TGTGCCAGCAGTCGGAAAAGCATTCAGTACTTC.